Listed here is a single T cell receptor beta chain. This sample is drawn from a study of blood T cell repertoires in COVID-19. Study-wide context: COVID-19 samples collected from the United States, Italy and Spain covered acute and convalescent phases. PBMCs, B-cell-depleted T cells, or T cells provided the cDNA or gDNA that made up the material.

The CDR3 runs to 14 residues. The germline CDR1 and CDR2 sequences are MNHNY and SVGAGI (reference sequence). Trimming took 5 bases from V and 4 from J, leaving 14 bases between them. Per the study methods: Researchers report that nucleated cell counts were estimated from reference gene primer amplification. Method: immunoSEQ multiplex PCR; TCRdb's copy keeps in-frame clones and lacks some. That table is the source of V, J and clone size, and D and trimming were worked out from the DNA. The sample has about 81,000 clones, about 84% seen once. The TCR sequence derives from a human donor in a cohort sampled during active COVID-19. The chain has TRBV6-6 and TRBJ1-2; tentatively, D is TRBD1 (6 bases). Sequenced input: peripheral blood. CDR3 sequence: CASSPAGAGYGYTF. CDR3 nucleotide sequence: TGTGCCAGCAGTCCAGCAGGGGCCGGCTATGGCTACACCTTC.